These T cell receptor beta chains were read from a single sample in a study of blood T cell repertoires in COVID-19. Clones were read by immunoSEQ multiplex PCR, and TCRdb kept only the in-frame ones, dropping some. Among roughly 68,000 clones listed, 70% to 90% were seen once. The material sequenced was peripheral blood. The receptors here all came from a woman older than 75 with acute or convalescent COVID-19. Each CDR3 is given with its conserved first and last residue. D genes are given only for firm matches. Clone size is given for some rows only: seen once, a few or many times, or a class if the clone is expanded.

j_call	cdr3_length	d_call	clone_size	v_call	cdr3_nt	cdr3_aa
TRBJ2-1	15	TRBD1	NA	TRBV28	TGTGCCAGCAGTTTTTCGACAGGGGCGACGGTTGAGCAGTTCTTC	CASSFSTGATVEQFF
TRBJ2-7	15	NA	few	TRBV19	TGTGCCAGTAGTCCTCGACGAGGGAGCTCCTACGAGCAGTACTTC	CASSPRRGSSYEQYF
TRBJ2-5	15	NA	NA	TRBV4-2	TGTGCCAGCAGCCAAAATCCAACAGTAAAAGAGACCCAGTACTTC	CASSQNPTVKETQYF
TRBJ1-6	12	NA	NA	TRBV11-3	TGTGCCAGCAGCTTATCCCTATCGGCCCTCCACTTT	CASSLSLSALHF
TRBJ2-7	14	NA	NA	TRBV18	TGTGCCAGCTCACCACTATCCCTAGGGGACGAGCAGTACTTC	CASSPLSLGDEQYF
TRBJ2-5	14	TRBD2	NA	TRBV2	TGTGCCAGCAGTGTGCGGGGGGCCGAAGAGACCCAGTACTTC	CASSVRGAEETQYF
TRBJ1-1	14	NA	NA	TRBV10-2	TGCGCCAGCAGTGAGTCGCAGTTAAACACTGAAGCTTTCTTT	CASSESQLNTEAFF
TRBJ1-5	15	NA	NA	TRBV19	TGTGCCAGTAGTATGCTAGTCAATCCCAATCAGCCCCAGCATTTT	CASSMLVNPNQPQHF
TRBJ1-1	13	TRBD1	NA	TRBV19	TGTGCCAGTAAAAAACAGGGGGACACTGAAGCTTTCTTT	CASKKQGDTEAFF
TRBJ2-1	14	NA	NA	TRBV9	TGTGCCAGCAGCGTATCGCCCAGCGAGAATGAGCAGTTCTTC	CASSVSPSENEQFF
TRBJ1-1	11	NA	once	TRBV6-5	TGTGCCAGCAGCGGTACCACTGAAGCTTTCTTT	CASSGTTEAFF
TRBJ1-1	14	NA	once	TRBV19	TGTGCCAGTAGAACGGGGGGCCTGAACACTGAAGCTTTCTTT	CASRTGGLNTEAFF
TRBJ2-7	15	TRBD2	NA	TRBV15	TGTGCCACCAGCAGAGATACTAGCGGGGTCTACGAGCAGTACTTC	CATSRDTSGVYEQYF